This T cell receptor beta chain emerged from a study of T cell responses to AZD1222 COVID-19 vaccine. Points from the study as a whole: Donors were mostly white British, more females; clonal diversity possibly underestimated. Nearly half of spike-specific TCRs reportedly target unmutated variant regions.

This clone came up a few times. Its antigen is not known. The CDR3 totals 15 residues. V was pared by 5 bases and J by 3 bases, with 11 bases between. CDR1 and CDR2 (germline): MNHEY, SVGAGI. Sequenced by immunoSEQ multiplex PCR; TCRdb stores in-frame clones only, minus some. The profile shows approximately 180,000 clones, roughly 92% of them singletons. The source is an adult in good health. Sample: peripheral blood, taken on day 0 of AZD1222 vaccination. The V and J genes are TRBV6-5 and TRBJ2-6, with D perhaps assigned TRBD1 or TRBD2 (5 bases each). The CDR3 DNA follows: TGTGCCAGCAGTCCCGGGACGGGTGGGGCCAACGTCCTGACTTTC. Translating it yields CASSPGTGGANVLTF.